The present TCR beta chain was sequenced within a study of circulating and synovial CD4+ cells in juvenile arthritis (dated by TCRdb to between 2013 and 2015). In the study overall: TCRbeta CDR3 repertoires of circulating HLA-DR+ CD4 T cells, bulk blood CD4 T cells and synovial CD4 T cells were compared within each patient. The goal of the repertoire sequencing was to confirm that synovial clonotypes were enriched in a circulating synovial-like CD4 T cell subset. Overall study outcomes, separate from this receptor: Because T cell genome counts differed by at least an order of magnitude between CPL and bulk blood CD4 samples, sample-size effects were addressed. Circulating pathogenic-like lymphocytes clustered together with synovial T cells, and compared with bulk blood, the circulating pathogenic-like lymphocytes shared a substantially higher fraction of CDR3 sequences with synovium. Since overlap with synovium went up as sequencing depth increased, the measured fractions of shared clonotypes likely underestimated the full repertoire overlap. Lower diversity was observed in synovial and circulating pathogenic-like lymphocyte repertoires than in bulk blood CD4 repertoires, and some CPL samples were found to be as oligoclonal as synovium. The difference between circulating pathogenic-like lymphocytes and bulk blood T cells was not detected by traditional Vbeta family usage analysis.

The sequenced samples were obtained from patients with active juvenile idiopathic arthritis. Cells were sorted right after thawing, and dead cells were excluded with Live/Dead Fixable Near-IR Stain. The library came from the immunoSEQ multiplex PCR assay. An external provider carried out the TCRbeta CDR3 sequencing as a commercial service. The paper's processing steps were these. Productive nucleotide sequences and amino acid sequences obtained through in silico translation were used in the analyses. Diversity was measured as Renyi entropy over a range of alpha values, and the median of 200 repeated subsamples was taken to equalise sample size. The distance between each pair of repertoires was calculated as one minus the Chao-modified Jaccard index, which corrects for under-sampling, and this distance was used for clustering. Frequency-weighted overlap with synovial clonotypes was calculated across 200 sample sizes, using 200 draws without replacement for each, and the value reported was the one at the size of the smaller sample. TCRdb took over this immuneACCESS table, retaining in-frame rearrangements with V and J assigned. Such tables are incomplete; in checked studies, under half of the missing clones stem from an unresolved V gene, and the remainder is unexplained. The V and J calls and clone size were taken over from that table, and D and trimming were inferred from the DNA. For this sample the table gives about 39,000 clones, of which approximately 94% were detected only once. Around 0.7% of the sample belongs to the ten largest clones.

About this clone: No antigen is known for it. No much larger clone exists at a distance of one base, and base qualities are not known.

The CDR3 spans 17 residues, from the cysteine through the phenylalanine. Only the CDR3 part of the read is kept: 51 bases, read in frame from the first base. Reading the germline V gene gives CDR1 LGHNA and CDR2 YSLEER. Here V drops 0 bases and J drops 8 bases, and the junction holds 12 bases not matched to any gene. The sequence was obtained from a human donor with juvenile idiopathic arthritis. What was sequenced was CD4+ T cells from blood. The chain links TRBV4-3 with TRBJ2-2; a stretch of 7 junction bases matches TRBD2. The CDR3 has the sequence CASSQDGRGSVQGELFF. The sequenced DNA is TGCGCCAGCAGCCAAGATGGGCGGGGGAGTGTACAAGGGGAGCTGTTTTTT.